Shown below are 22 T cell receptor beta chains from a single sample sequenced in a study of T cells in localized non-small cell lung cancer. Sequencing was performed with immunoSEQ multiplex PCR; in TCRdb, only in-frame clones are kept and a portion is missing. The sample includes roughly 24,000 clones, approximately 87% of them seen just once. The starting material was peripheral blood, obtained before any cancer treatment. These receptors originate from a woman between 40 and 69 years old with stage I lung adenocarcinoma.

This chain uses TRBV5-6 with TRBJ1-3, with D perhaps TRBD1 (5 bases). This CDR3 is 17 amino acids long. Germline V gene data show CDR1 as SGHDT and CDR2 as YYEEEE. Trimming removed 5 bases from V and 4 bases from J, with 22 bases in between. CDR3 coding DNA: TGTGCCAGCAGTCCTAATTGGTCCCAGGGTTTCGGAAACACCATATATTTT. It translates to CASSPNWSQGFGNTIYF. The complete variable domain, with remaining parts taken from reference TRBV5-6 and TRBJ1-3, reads DAGVTQSPTHLIKTRGQQVTLRCSPKSGHDTVSWYQQALGQGPQFIFQYYEEEERQRGNFPDRFSGHQFPNYSSELNVNALLLGDSALYLCASSPNWSQGFGNTIYFGEGSWLTVV.

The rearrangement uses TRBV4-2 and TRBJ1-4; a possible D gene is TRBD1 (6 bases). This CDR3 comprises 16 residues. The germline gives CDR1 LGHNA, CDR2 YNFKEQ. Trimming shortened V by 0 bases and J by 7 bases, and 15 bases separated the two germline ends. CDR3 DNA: TGTGCCAGCAGCCAAGATCAGGGGCTGGGGGTTGAAAAACTGTTTTTT. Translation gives CASSQDQGLGVEKLFF.

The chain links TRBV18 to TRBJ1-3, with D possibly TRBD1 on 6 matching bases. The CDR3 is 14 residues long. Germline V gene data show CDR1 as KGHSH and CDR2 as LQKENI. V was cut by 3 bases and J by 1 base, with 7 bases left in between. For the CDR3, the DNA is TGTGCCAGCTCACCGCAGGGGTCTGGAAACACCATATATTTT. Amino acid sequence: CASSPQGSGNTIYF.

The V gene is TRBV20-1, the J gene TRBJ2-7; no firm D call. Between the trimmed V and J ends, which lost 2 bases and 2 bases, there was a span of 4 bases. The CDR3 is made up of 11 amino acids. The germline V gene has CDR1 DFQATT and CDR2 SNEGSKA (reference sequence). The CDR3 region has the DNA TGCAGTGCTAGACTAGCCTACGAGCAGTACTTC. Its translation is CSARLAYEQYF.

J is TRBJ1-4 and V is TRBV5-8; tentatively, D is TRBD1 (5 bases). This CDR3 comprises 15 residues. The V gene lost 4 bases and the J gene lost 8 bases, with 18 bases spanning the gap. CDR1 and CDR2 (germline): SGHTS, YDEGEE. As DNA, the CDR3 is TGTGCCAGCAGCGTGGGGGGTGACACCTTCGAAAAACTGTTTTTT. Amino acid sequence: CASSVGGDTFEKLFF.

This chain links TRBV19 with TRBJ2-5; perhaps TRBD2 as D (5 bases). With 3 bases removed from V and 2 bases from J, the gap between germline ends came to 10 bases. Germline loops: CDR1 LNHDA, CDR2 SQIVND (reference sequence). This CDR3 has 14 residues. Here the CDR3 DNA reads TGTGCCAGTAGTATGGAGGTGGGGCAAGAGACCCAGTACTTC. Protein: CASSMEVGQETQYF.

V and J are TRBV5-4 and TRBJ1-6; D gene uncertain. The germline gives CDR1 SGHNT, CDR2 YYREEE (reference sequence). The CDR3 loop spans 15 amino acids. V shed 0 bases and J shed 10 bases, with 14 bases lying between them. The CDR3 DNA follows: TGTGCCAGCAGCTTGGTTGCAGGCTCTAGGTCACCCCTCCACTTT. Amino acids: CASSLVAGSRSPLHF.

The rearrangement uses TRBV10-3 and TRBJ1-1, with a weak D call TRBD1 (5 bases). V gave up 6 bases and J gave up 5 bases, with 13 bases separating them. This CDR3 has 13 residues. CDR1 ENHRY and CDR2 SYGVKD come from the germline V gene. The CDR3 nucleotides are TGTGCCATCAGCGGAGGGACTGGGACTGAAGCTTTCTTT. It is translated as CAISGGTGTEAFF.

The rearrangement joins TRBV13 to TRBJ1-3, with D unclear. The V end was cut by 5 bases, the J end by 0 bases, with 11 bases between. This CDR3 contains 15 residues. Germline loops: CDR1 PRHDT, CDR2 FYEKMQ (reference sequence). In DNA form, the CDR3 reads TGTGCCAGCAGCCCGGGAGGAGTCTCTGGAAACACCATATATTTT. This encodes CASSPGGVSGNTIYF.

The CDR3 coding sequence is TGTGCCAGCTCACCTGGACAGGGGTCAGGTCAGCCCCAGCATTTT. Protein sequence: CASSPGQGSGQPQHF. This chain joins TRBV18 and TRBJ1-5; TRBD1 aligns across 9 bases. J gave up 6 bases and V 3 bases, and 6 bases lay outside the gene matches. CDR1 and CDR2 (germline): KGHSH, LQKENI. This CDR3 contains 15 residues.

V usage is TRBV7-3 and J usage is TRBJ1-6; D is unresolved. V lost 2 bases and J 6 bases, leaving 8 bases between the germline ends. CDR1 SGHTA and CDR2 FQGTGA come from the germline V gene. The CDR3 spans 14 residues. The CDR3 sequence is CASSLFGFNSPLHF. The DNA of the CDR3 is TGTGCCAGCAGCTTATTTGGGTTTAATTCACCCCTCCACTTT.

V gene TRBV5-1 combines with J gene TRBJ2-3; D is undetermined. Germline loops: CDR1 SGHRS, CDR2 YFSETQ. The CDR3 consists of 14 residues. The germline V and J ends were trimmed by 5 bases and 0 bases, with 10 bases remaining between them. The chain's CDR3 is CASRSVDSTDTQYF. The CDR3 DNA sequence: TGCGCCAGCAGATCGGTTGACAGCACAGATACGCAGTATTTT.

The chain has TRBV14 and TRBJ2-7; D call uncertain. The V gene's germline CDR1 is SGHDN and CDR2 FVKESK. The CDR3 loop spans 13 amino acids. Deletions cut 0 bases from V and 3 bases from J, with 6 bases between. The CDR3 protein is CASSQDPGYEQYF. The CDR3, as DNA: TGTGCCAGCAGCCAAGATCCTGGCTACGAGCAGTACTTC.

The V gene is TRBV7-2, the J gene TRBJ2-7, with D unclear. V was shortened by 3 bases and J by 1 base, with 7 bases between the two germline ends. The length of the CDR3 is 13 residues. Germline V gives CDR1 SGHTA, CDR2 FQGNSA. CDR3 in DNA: TGTGCCAGCAGCTTCGGACGTTCCTACGAGCAGTACTTC. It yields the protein CASSFGRSYEQYF.

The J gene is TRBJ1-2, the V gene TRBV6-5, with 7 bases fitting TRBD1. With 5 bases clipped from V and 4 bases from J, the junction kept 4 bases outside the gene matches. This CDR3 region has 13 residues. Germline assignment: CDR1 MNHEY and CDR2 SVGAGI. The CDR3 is CASSPDRSYGYTF. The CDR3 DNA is TGTGCCAGCAGTCCGGACAGGAGCTATGGCTACACCTTC.

The CDR3 bases are TGTGCCAGTAGTACGGGACAGTTATCCTACGAGCAGTACTTC. The encoded protein is CASSTGQLSYEQYF. The chain uses TRBV19 and TRBJ2-7; 7 bases are a match to TRBD1. The germline V gene encodes CDR1 LNHDA and CDR2 SQIVND (reference sequence). This CDR3 contains 14 residues. Trimming took 4 bases from V and 1 from J; bases not matched to a gene: 4.

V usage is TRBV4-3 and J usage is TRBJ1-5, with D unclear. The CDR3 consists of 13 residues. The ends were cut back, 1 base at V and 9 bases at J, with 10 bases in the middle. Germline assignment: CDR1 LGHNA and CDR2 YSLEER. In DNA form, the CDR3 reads TGCGCCAGCAGCCAAGGGAGCCGGGGGCCCCAGCATTTT. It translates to CASSQGSRGPQHF.

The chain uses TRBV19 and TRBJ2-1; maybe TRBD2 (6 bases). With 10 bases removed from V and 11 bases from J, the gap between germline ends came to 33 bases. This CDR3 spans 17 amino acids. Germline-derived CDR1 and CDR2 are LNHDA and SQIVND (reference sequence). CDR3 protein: CATTCGGALPRPDQQFF. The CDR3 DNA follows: TGTGCCACCACCTGTGGAGGGGCCCTACCCCGGCCAGATCAGCAGTTCTTC.

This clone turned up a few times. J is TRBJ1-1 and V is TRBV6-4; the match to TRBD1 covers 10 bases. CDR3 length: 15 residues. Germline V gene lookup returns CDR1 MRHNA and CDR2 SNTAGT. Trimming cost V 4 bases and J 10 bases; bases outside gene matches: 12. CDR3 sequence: CASSVGTGDLEVAFF. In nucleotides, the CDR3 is TGTGCCAGCAGTGTCGGGACAGGGGATCTAGAGGTAGCTTTCTTT.

The CDR3: CSVEDPRDREFRPKDSNQPQHF. In DNA form, the CDR3 reads TGCAGCGTTGAAGATCCGAGGGACAGGGAGTTTAGACCCAAAGATAGCAATCAGCCCCAGCATTTT. V is TRBV29-1 and J is TRBJ1-5; 9 bases fit TRBD1. Per germline, CDR1 SQVTM and CDR2 ANQGSEA. The CDR3 is 22 amino acids. Trimming removed 0 bases from V and 0 bases from J; junction bases left unmatched: 21.

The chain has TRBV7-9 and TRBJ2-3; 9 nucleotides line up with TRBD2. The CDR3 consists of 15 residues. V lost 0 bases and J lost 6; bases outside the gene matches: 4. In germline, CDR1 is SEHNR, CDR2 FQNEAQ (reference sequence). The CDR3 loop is CASSLAGTSLDTQYF. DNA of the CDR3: TGTGCCAGCAGCTTAGCCGGGACTAGCCTGGATACGCAGTATTTT. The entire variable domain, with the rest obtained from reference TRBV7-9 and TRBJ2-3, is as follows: DTGVSQNPRHKITKRGQNVTFRCDPISEHNRLYWYRQTLGQGPEFLTYFQNEAQLEKSRLLSDRFSAERPKGSFSTLEIQRTEQGDSAMYLCASSLAGTSLDTQYFGPGTRLTVL.

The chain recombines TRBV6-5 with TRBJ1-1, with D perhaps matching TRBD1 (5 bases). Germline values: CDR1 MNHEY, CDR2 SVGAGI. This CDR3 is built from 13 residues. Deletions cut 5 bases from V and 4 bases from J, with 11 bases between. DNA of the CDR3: TGTGCCAGCAGTACCCGGGACGGCACTGAAGCTTTCTTT. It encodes CASSTRDGTEAFF.